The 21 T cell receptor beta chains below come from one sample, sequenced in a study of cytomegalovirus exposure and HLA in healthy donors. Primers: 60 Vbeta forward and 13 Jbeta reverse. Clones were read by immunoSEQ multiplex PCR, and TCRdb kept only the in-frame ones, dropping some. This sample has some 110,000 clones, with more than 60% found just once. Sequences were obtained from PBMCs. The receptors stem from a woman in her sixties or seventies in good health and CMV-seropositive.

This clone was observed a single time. This CDR3 is CASSLGTGYEKLFF. As DNA, the CDR3 is TGCGCCAGCAGCTTGGGGACAGGGTATGAAAAACTGTTTTTT. The chain links TRBV5-1 to TRBJ1-4, with TRBD1 matching over 8 bases. The CDR3 runs to 14 residues. J lost 6 bases, V lost 0 bases, and 1 base had no gene match. Germline-derived CDR1 and CDR2 are SGHRS and YFSETQ.

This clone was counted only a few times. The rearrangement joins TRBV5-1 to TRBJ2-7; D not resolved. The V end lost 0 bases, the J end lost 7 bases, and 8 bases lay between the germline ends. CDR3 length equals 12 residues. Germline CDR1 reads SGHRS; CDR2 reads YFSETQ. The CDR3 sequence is CASSLGLGEQYF. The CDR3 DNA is TGCGCCAGCAGCTTGGGACTTGGGGAGCAGTACTTC.

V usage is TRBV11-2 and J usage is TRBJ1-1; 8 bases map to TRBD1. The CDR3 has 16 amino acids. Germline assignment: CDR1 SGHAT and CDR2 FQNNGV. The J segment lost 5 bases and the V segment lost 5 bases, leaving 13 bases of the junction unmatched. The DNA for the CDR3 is TGTGCCAGCAGCCTCGGGGGCAGGGGGCTGACTACTGAAGCTTTCTTT. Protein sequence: CASSLGGRGLTTEAFF.

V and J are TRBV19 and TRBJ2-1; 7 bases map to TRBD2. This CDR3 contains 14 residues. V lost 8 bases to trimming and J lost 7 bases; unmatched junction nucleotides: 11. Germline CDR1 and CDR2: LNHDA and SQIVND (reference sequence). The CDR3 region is CASALAASSNEQFF. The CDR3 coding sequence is TGTGCCAGTGCGCTAGCGGCCTCGTCAAATGAGCAGTTCTTC.

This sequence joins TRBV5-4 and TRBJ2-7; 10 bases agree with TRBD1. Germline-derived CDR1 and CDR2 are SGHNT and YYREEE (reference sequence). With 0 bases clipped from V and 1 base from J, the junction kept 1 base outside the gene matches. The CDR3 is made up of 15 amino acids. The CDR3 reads CASSLGGQGSYEQYF. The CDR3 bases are TGTGCCAGCAGCTTGGGGGGACAGGGGTCCTACGAGCAGTACTTC. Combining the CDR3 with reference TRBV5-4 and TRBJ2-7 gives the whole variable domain ETGVTQSPTHLIKTRGQQVTLRCSSQSGHNTVSWYQQALGQGPQFIFQYYREEENGRGNFPPRFSGLQFPNYSSELNVNALELDDSALYLCASSLGGQGSYEQYFGPGTRLTVT.

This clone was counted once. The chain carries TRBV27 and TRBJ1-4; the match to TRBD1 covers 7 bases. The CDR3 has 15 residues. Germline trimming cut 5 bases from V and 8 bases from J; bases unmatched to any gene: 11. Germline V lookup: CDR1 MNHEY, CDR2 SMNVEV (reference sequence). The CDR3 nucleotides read TGTGCCAGCAGTCAAAACCGGGACAGCGTAGAAAAACTGTTTTTT. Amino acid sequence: CASSQNRDSVEKLFF.

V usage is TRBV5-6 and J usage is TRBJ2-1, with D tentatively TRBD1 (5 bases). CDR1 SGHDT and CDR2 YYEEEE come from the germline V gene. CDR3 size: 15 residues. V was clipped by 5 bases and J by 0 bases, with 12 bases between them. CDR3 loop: CASRDQGISYNEQFF. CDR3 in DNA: TGTGCCAGCAGGGATCAGGGAATCTCCTACAATGAGCAGTTCTTC.

The CDR3 spells CASSPRTEQDEAFF. The DNA for the CDR3 is TGTGCCAGCTCACCACGGACAGAGCAGGATGAAGCTTTCTTT. This chain connects TRBV18 to TRBJ1-1; a weak D match, TRBD1 (6 bases). There are 14 residues in the CDR3. The ends were cut back, 1 base at V and 7 bases at J, with 13 bases in the middle. Germline V CDR1 and CDR2: KGHSH, LQKENI.

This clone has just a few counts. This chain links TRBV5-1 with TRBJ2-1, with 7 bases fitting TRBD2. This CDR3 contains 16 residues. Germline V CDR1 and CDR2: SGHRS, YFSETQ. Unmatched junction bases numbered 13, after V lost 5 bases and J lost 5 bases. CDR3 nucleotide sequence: TGCGCCAGCAGTCTCGGGCCTAGCGGCGGCAACAATGAGCAGTTCTTC. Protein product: CASSLGPSGGNNEQFF.

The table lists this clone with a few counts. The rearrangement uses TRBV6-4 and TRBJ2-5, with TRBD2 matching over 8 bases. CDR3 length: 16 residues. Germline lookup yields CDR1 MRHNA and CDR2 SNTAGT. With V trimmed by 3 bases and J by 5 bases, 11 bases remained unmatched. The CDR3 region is CASSESVGGAFETQYF. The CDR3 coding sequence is TGTGCCAGCAGTGAAAGCGTCGGGGGGGCTTTCGAGACCCAGTACTTC.

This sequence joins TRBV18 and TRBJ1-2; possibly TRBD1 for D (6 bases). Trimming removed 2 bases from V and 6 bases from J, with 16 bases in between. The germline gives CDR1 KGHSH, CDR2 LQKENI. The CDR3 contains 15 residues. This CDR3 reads CASSPIPGGRHGYTF. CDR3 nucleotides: TGTGCCAGCTCACCAATACCGGGGGGCAGGCATGGCTACACCTTC.

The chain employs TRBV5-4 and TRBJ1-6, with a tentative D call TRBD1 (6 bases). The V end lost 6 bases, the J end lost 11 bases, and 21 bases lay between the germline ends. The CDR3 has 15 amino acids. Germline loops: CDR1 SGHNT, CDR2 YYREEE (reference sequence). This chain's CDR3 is CASTFGGRRDPPLHF. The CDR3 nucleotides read TGTGCCAGCACCTTCGGGGGGCGCAGGGATCCACCCCTCCACTTT.

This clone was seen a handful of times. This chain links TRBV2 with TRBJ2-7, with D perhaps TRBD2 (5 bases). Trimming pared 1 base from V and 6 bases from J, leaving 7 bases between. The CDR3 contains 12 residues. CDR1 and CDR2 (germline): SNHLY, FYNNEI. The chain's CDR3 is CASSEERAEQYF. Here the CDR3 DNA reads TGTGCCAGCAGTGAAGAGAGGGCCGAGCAGTACTTC. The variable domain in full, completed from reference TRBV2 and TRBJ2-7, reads EPEVTQTPSHQVTQMGQEVILRCVPISNHLYFYWYRQILGQKVEFLVSFYNNEISEKSEIFDDQFSVERPDGSNFTLKIRSTKLEDSAMYFCASSEERAEQYFGPGTRLTVT.

Here the CDR3 DNA reads TGCGCCAGCAGCTCACAGGGGGGCTTTGGGTATGGCTACACCTTC. Translation gives CASSSQGGFGYGYTF. This chain links TRBV5-1 with TRBJ1-2; 8 bases are a match to TRBD1. The CDR3 loop spans 15 amino acids. Trimming cost V 3 bases and J 5 bases; bases outside gene matches: 9. Germline CDR1 SGHRS, CDR2 YFSETQ.

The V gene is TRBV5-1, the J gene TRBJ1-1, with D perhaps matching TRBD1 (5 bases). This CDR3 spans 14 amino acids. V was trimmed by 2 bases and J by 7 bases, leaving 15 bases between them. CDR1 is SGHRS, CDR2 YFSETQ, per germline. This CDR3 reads CASSFGGEESEAFF. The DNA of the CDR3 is TGCGCCAGCAGCTTTGGAGGGGAAGAGAGTGAAGCTTTCTTT.

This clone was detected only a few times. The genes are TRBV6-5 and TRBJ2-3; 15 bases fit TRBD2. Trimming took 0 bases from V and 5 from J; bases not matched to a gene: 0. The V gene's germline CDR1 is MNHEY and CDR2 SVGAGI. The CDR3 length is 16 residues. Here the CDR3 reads CASSYSGLAGGDTQYF. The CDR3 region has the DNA TGTGCCAGCAGTTACTCGGGACTAGCGGGGGGAGATACGCAGTATTTT.

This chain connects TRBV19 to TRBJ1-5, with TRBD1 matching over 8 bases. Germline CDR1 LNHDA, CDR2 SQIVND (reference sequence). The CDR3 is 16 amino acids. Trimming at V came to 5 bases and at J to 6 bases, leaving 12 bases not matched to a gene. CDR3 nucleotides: TGTGCCAGTAGTCAATCCAGGGGGCGAGTTTTTCAGCCCCAGCATTTT. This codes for CASSQSRGRVFQPQHF.

CDR3 nucleotide sequence: TGCAGTGCTAGGTCGGGTTACGAGCAGTACTTC. Protein: CSARSGYEQYF. The chain uses TRBV20-1 and TRBJ2-7; D not resolved. The germline V and J ends were trimmed by 3 bases and 4 bases, with 7 bases remaining between them. The CDR3 spans 11 residues. Per the germline V gene, CDR1 is DFQATT and CDR2 is SNEGSKA (reference sequence).

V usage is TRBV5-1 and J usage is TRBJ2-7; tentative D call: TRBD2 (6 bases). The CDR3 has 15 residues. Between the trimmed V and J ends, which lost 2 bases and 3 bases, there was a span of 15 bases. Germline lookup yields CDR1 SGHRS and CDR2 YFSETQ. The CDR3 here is CASSFHPDGGYEQYF. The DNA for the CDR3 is TGCGCCAGCAGCTTTCACCCGGACGGGGGCTACGAGCAGTACTTC. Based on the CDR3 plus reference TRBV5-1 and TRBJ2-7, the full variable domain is KAGVTQTPRYLIKTRGQQVTLSCSPISGHRSVSWYQQTPGQGLQFLFEYFSETQRNKGNFPGRFSGRQFSNSRSEMNVSTLELGDSALYLCASSFHPDGGYEQYFGPGTRLTVT.

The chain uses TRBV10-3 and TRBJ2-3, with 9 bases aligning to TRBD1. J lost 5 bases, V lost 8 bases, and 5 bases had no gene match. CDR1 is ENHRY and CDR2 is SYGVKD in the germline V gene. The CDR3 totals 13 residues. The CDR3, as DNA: TGTGCCATCGGTGGACAGGGGATAGATACGCAGTATTTT. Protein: CAIGGQGIDTQYF.

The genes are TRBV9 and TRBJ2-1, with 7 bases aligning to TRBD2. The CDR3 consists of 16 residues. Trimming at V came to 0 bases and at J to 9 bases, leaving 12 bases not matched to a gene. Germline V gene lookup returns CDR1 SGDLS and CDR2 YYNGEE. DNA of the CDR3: TGTGCCAGCAGCGTAGACTTGAGGGAGGGCCTAGTTGAGCAGTTCTTC. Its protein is CASSVDLREGLVEQFF.